Below, 2 T cell receptor beta chains from the same sample are listed, as sequenced in a study of T-cell memory formation after mild COVID-19. Each CDR3 protein is one row after TCRdb ran MiXCR on the 5' RACE reads. The sample contains approximately 270,000 distinct CDR3 sequences, under 20% of which appear only once. Sample: PBMCs or a T cell subset sorted from them (not recorded which). These receptors all come from a man in his late teens or twenties who had mild COVID-19 (a few samples of this study predate the infection). Cell type and time point are not known.

In its sample, this clonotype was seen a few times. The V and J genes are TRBV12-3 or TRBV12-4 and TRBJ2-3; 9 nucleotides agree with TRBD1. The CDR3 has 14 residues. V dropped 4 bases and J dropped 7; count of bases not matched to a gene: 6. Here the CDR3 reads CASSWGQGWNTQYF. For the CDR3, the DNA is TGTGCCAGCAGTTGGGGACAGGGTTGGAATACGCAGTATTTT.

This clonotype was counted only a few times. At one end the junction does not follow the germline gene, possibly because of a read error. This chain uses TRBV27 with TRBJ2-7, with D maybe TRBD2 (5 bases). CDR3 length equals 16 residues. Germline lookup yields CDR1 MNHEY and CDR2 SMNVEV (reference sequence). The CDR3 bases are TGTGCCAGCAGTTTATCGTTTGAAGTGCGGGCCATCCAGCAGTATTTC. Translated, it gives CASSLSFEVRAIQQYF.